This T cell receptor beta chain was documented in a study of shared clonotypes between healthy human individuals. Naive CD4+ cells were CD45RA-selected; the remaining cells were memory. A remark on this clone: What it binds is not known.

Sequencing was performed with immunoSEQ multiplex PCR; in TCRdb, only in-frame clones are kept and a portion is missing. This sample has under 600,000 clones; about 97% occur once, and the top ten carry around 0.057%. Germline CDR1 and CDR2: MDHEN and SYDVKM. There are 13 residues in the CDR3. V dropped 5 bases and J dropped 3 bases, with 10 bases sitting between them. Regarding the study as a whole: Non-shared clonotypes had lower generation probabilities than clonotypes shared by all four sorted-subset donors.

The sequence was collected from a woman aged 25-40 years in good health. Sequencing input: naive CD4+ T cells sorted from blood. Subset described: CD45RA+ positively selected. The chain combines TRBV28 with TRBJ1-1; D is unresolved. The CDR3 region has the DNA TGTGCCAGCAGTCCCCCCCCGGACACTGAAGCTTTCTTT. Protein product: CASSPPPDTEAFF.